The entry below describes one T cell receptor beta chain. This sample was included in a study of cytomegalovirus exposure and HLA in healthy donors. In the study overall: Later analysis reported that the roughly 130 validation repertoires shared the platform of the approximately 670 first-cohort repertoires.

Germline CDR1 and CDR2: SGHRS and YFSETQ. The CDR3 covers 14 residues. The V and J ends lost 3 bases and 3 bases respectively, with 12 bases between them. The assay was immunoSEQ multiplex PCR, and TCRdb's table has in-frame clones only and misses some. Of more than 95,000 clones in the sample, roughly 89% were seen once. This TCR came from a woman younger than 35 in good health and CMV-seronegative. The sequenced sample was PBMCs. J is TRBJ1-1 and V is TRBV5-1; a weak D match, TRBD1 (6 bases). CDR3 DNA sequence: TGCGCCAGCAGCTCTTCGGACAGCTACACTGAAGCTTTCTTT. Its translation: CASSSSDSYTEAFF.